Listed here are 20 T cell receptor beta chains from one sample, sequenced in a study of control samples from healthy donors and cancer patients (dated by TCRdb to 2020 to 2022). The library was generated by the immunoSEQ multiplex PCR assay. TCRdb's version of the immuneACCESS table is confined to in-frame rearrangements and falls short of the full clone set. An unresolved V gene accounts for under half of the shortfall where checked; the remainder is of unknown origin. Across this sample there are 71,000 or so clones, with under 90% seen only once. About 20% of the sample lies in the top ten. The sequenced sample was PBMCs. All receptors derive from a man aged 55-75 years with lung cancer.

CDR3 amino acids: CASSIAGVGNTEAFF. DNA of the CDR3: TGTGCCAGTAGTATAGCGGGAGTCGGGAACACTGAAGCTTTCTTT. This sequence joins TRBV19 and TRBJ1-1; no clear D. CDR1 is LNHDA and CDR2 is SQIVND in the germline V gene (reference sequence). Trimming shortened V by 1 base and J by 1 base, and 10 bases separated the two germline ends. The CDR3 is 15 residues long.

The chain couples TRBV6-1 to TRBJ1-3; the D gene is possibly TRBD1 (5 bases). The CDR3 is 14 amino acids. Germline CDR1 MNHNS, CDR2 SASEGT. V was pared by 2 bases and J by 6 bases, with 11 bases between. The CDR3 reads CASSEQGRVNTIYF. Written as DNA, the CDR3 is TGTGCCAGCAGTGAACAGGGCCGAGTAAACACCATATATTTT.

The chain couples TRBV9 to TRBJ2-2; D perhaps matches TRBD1 (6 bases). The ends were cut back, 2 bases at V and 5 bases at J, with 19 bases in the middle. Germline values: CDR1 SGDLS, CDR2 YYNGEE. The CDR3 is made up of 17 amino acids. CDR3 nucleotides: TGTGCCAGCAGCGTTCCGGGGACACCGAGGAGAACCGGGGAGCTGTTTTTT. This codes for CASSVPGTPRRTGELFF. Full variable domain (outside the CDR3, taken from reference TRBV9 and TRBJ2-2): DSGVTQTPKHLITATGQRVTLRCSPRSGDLSVYWYQQSLDQGLQFLIQYYNGEERAKGNILERFSAQQFPDLHSELNLSSLELGDSALYFCASSVPGTPRRTGELFFGEGSRLTVL.

The chain employs TRBV24-1 and TRBJ1-2; 8 nucleotides agree with TRBD1. Germline CDR1 KGHDR, CDR2 SFDVKD. Losses at the gene ends were 7 bases for V and 8 bases for J; bases not matched to a gene: 8. This CDR3 has 13 amino acids. CDR3 loop: CATRGGRGHGYTF. DNA for the CDR3: TGTGCCACCAGGGGAGGCAGGGGGCACGGCTACACCTTC.

This sequence joins TRBV7-2 and TRBJ1-3, with D possibly TRBD1 on 5 matching bases. The length of the CDR3 is 15 residues. Germline lookup yields CDR1 SGHTA and CDR2 FQGNSA. V was clipped by 4 bases and J by 4 bases, with 14 bases between them. This chain's CDR3 is CASSSTPGGGNTIYF. The CDR3 nucleotides are TGTGCCAGCAGCTCTACCCCGGGGGGGGGAAACACCATATATTTT.

This clone was seen many times. The gene calls are TRBV10-1 and TRBJ2-5; 9 bases agree with TRBD1. J lost 1 base, V lost 0 bases, and 3 bases had no gene match. Germline CDR1 WNHNN, CDR2 SYGVQD (reference sequence). The CDR3 consists of 16 residues. CDR3 amino acids: CASSESGTGPQETQYF. In nucleotides, the CDR3 is TGCGCCAGCAGTGAGTCTGGGACAGGGCCCCAAGAGACCCAGTACTTC.

The V gene is TRBV11-2, the J gene TRBJ1-1; TRBD1 aligns across 7 bases. CDR1 and CDR2 from the germline V gene are SGHAT and FQNNGV. The V segment lost 5 bases and the J segment 3 bases; nucleotides outside the gene matches: 9. The CDR3 loop spans 15 amino acids. The chain's CDR3 is CASSPRQGGDTEAFF. Written as DNA, the CDR3 is TGTGCCAGCAGCCCCCGACAGGGAGGCGACACTGAAGCTTTCTTT.

The CDR3 bases are TGTGCCAGCAGCTGGGGGGGATCCGGAAACACCATATATTTT. Protein: CASSWGGSGNTIYF. This rearrangement joins TRBV5-4 to TRBJ1-3, with D possibly being TRBD1 (5 bases). This CDR3 spans 14 amino acids. Germline lookup yields CDR1 SGHNT and CDR2 YYREEE (reference sequence). V lost 3 bases and J lost 4, with 11 bases in between.

This rearrangement joins TRBV4-2 to TRBJ2-7; either TRBD1 or TRBD2 may fit D (5 bases each). The V gene's germline CDR1 is LGHNA and CDR2 YNFKEQ. With 3 bases removed from V and 0 bases from J, the gap between germline ends came to 15 bases. CDR3 length: 16 residues. The CDR3 DNA is TGTGCCAGCAGCCATGCTGGGACGGGAAGCTCCTACGAGCAGTACTTC. This codes for CASSHAGTGSSYEQYF.

The chain combines TRBV7-8 with TRBJ2-5, with TRBD2 matching over 10 bases. The V gene's germline CDR1 is SGHVS and CDR2 FQNEAQ. The CDR3 is 15 amino acids. The V and J ends lost 4 bases and 1 base, in that order; junction bases with no gene match: 3. CDR3 sequence: CASSSLAGVQETQYF. The CDR3, as DNA: TGTGCCAGCAGCTCTCTAGCGGGGGTCCAAGAGACCCAGTACTTC.

V is TRBV6-4 and J is TRBJ2-1; possibly TRBD1 for D (6 bases). The CDR3 is 15 amino acids. Germline assignment: CDR1 MRHNA and CDR2 SNTAGT. Trimming removed 7 bases at V and 9 bases at J, with 22 bases between. CDR3 residues: CASTPEGTGPSEQFF. The CDR3 bases are TGTGCCAGCACCCCCGAGGGTACAGGGCCCAGTGAGCAGTTCTTC.

The chain links TRBV6-5 to TRBJ2-1; 8 bases map to TRBD1. The CDR3 contains 13 residues. The J segment lost 5 bases and the V segment lost 6 bases, leaving 3 bases of the junction unmatched. Germline V lookup: CDR1 MNHEY, CDR2 SVGAGI. In DNA form, the CDR3 reads TGTGCCAGCAGCCGGACAGGGAACAATGAGCAGTTCTTC. This encodes CASSRTGNNEQFF.

The chain combines TRBV9 with TRBJ1-2; D is unclear. Germline V CDR1 and CDR2: SGDLS, YYNGEE. The CDR3 totals 14 residues. Trimming pared 5 bases from V and 0 bases from J, leaving 11 bases between. The CDR3 bases are TGTGCCAGCAGTCCAGGCGGGACTAACTATGGCTACACCTTC. Amino acids: CASSPGGTNYGYTF. Combining the CDR3 with reference TRBV9 and TRBJ1-2 gives the whole variable domain DSGVTQTPKHLITATGQRVTLRCSPRSGDLSVYWYQQSLDQGLQFLIQYYNGEERAKGNILERFSAQQFPDLHSELNLSSLELGDSALYFCASSPGGTNYGYTFGSGTRLTVV.

This chain connects TRBV7-2 to TRBJ1-4; D uncertain. CDR3 length: 15 amino acids. Trimming removed 5 bases at V and 5 bases at J, with 15 bases between. The germline gives CDR1 SGHTA, CDR2 FQGNSA. CDR3 DNA sequence: TGTGCCAGCAGCCCTAGAGCCGGAGAGAATGAAAAACTGTTTTTT. This gives the protein CASSPRAGENEKLFF.

This sequence joins TRBV3-1 (or the pseudogene TRBV3-2) and TRBJ2-6; D uncertain. The CDR3 spans 13 residues. Germline values: CDR1 LGHDT, CDR2 YNNKEL (reference sequence). V gave up 8 bases and J gave up 0 bases, with 5 bases separating them. The CDR3 here is CASSSSGANVLTF. The CDR3 DNA is TGTGCCAGCTCTTCCTCTGGGGCCAACGTCCTGACTTTC.

The rearrangement joins TRBV11-3 to TRBJ2-3; no clear D. The length of the CDR3 is 15 residues. With 4 bases removed from V and 4 bases from J, the gap between germline ends came to 15 bases. Germline CDR1 SGHNT, CDR2 YENEEA. The CDR3 DNA is TGTGCCAGCAGCTCCCGATGGCAGGATGCAGATACGCAGTATTTT. Protein: CASSSRWQDADTQYF.

The J gene is TRBJ1-1, the V gene TRBV6-5, with TRBD1 matching over 10 bases. Trimming removed 8 bases from V and 1 base from J; junction bases left unmatched: 4. Germline-derived CDR1 and CDR2 are MNHEY and SVGAGI. This CDR3 spans 14 amino acids. The DNA of the CDR3 is TGTGCCAGCGACAGGGGGCCTACGAACACTGAAGCTTTCTTT. This gives the protein CASDRGPTNTEAFF.

The rearrangement joins TRBV6-6 to TRBJ1-3, with D unresolved. Looked up from germline, CDR1 is MNHNY and CDR2 is SVGAGI (reference sequence). CDR3 size: 15 residues. Between the trimmed V and J ends, which lost 4 bases and 0 bases, there was a span of 10 bases. This CDR3 reads CASSSRDTSGNTIYF. In DNA, the CDR3 is TGTGCCAGCAGTTCTCGAGACACCTCTGGAAACACCATATATTTT.

The CDR3 reads CATSGQGDGYTF. CDR3 coding DNA: TGTGCCACCTCCGGACAGGGCGATGGCTACACCTTC. V gene TRBV24-1 combines with J gene TRBJ1-2, with 8 bases matching TRBD1. J gave up 6 bases and V 9 bases, and 5 bases lay outside the gene matches. From germline, CDR1 is KGHDR and CDR2 SFDVKD. The CDR3 has 12 amino acids.

The genes are TRBV7-2 and TRBJ2-7; the match to TRBD2 covers 7 bases. The CDR3 consists of 13 residues. Per the germline V gene, CDR1 is SGHTA and CDR2 is FQGNSA. Trimming removed 5 bases from V and 3 bases from J; junction bases left unmatched: 4. In DNA form, the CDR3 reads TGTGCCAGCAGCCCCTGGGGGGGCTACGAGCAGTACTTC. It encodes CASSPWGGYEQYF. Full variable domain (missing parts from reference TRBV7-2 and TRBJ2-7): GAGVSQSPSNKVTEKGKDVELRCDPISGHTALYWYRQSLGQGLEFLIYFQGNSAPDKSGLPSDRFSAERTGGSVSTLTIQRTQQEDSAVYLCASSPWGGYEQYFGPGTRLTVT.